This entry concerns a single T cell receptor beta chain. This sample stems from a study of shared clonotypes between healthy human individuals. Profiling relied on immunoSEQ multiplex PCR, and the TCRdb table lists in-frame clones only, not all of them. The data contain millions of clones, 85% to 95% of them seen just once; the ten biggest clones take up 0.13%. CDR3 size: 15 residues. V lost 6 bases and J lost 4; bases outside the gene matches: 8. Germline lookup yields CDR1 SNHLY and CDR2 FYNNEI. The TCR comes from a man aged 18 to 30 in good health. The rearrangement uses TRBV2 and TRBJ2-1; 8 bases agree with TRBD1. The sequencing input was naive CD4+ T cells sorted from blood. Subset noted: CD45RA+ positively selected. The CDR3 DNA reads TGTGCCAGCAGCGCCGACAGGGGCAATTACAATGAGCAGTTCTTC. As protein: CASSADRGNYNEQFF. The whole variable domain, remainder taken from reference TRBV2 and TRBJ2-1, is EPEVTQTPSHQVTQMGQEVILRCVPISNHLYFYWYRQILGQKVEFLVSFYNNEISEKSEIFDDQFSVERPDGSNFTLKIRSTKLEDSAMYFCASSADRGNYNEQFFGPGTRLTVL.